These 24 T cell receptor beta chains were sequenced from one sample in a study of cytomegalovirus exposure and HLA in healthy donors. The PCR contained 60 Vbeta and 13 Jbeta primers. TCRdb's table, derived via immunoSEQ multiplex PCR, lists solely in-frame clones and lacks some. The table lists approximately 82,000 clones, approximately 65% of them singletons, with around 5.5% in the top ten. The sequencing sample was made of PBMCs. The source is a woman aged 25 to 45 in good health and CMV-seropositive.

The V call is TRBV30, the J call TRBJ1-1; 9 bases are a match to TRBD1. The ends lost 8 bases at V and 5 bases at J; junction bases unmatched: 12. Germline lookup yields CDR1 GTSNPN and CDR2 SVGIG (reference sequence). This CDR3 has 14 residues. Here the CDR3 reads CAGTTGGGWTEAFF. The CDR3, as DNA: TGTGCCGGAACAACAGGGGGCGGGTGGACTGAAGCTTTCTTT.

The count of this clone is one. V usage is TRBV9 and J usage is TRBJ1-1; D possibly corresponds to TRBD1 (5 bases). The CDR3 contains 14 residues. Deletions cut 4 bases from V and 1 base from J, with 11 bases between. Germline V gene lookup returns CDR1 SGDLS and CDR2 YYNGEE. For the CDR3, the DNA is TGTGCCAGCAGCCCCAGGGATAAGAACACTGAAGCTTTCTTT. Encoded protein: CASSPRDKNTEAFF.

The chain couples TRBV14 to TRBJ1-2; 7 bases are a match to TRBD1. V trimming: 2 bases; J trimming: 7 bases; junction bases outside the gene matches: 7. The CDR3 is 14 residues long. Germline V CDR1 and CDR2: SGHDN, FVKESK. CDR3 residues: CASSQMTGSSGYTF. CDR3 bases: TGTGCCAGCAGCCAAATGACAGGGTCTAGTGGCTACACCTTC. Supplemented by reference TRBV14 and TRBJ1-2, the full variable domain reads EAGVTQFPSHSVIEKGQTVTLRCDPISGHDNLYWYRRVMGKEIKFLLHFVKESKQDESGMPNNRFLAERTGGTYSTLKVQPAELEDSGVYFCASSQMTGSSGYTFGSGTRLTVV.

The V and J genes are TRBV10-3 and TRBJ1-2, with 7 bases that match TRBD1. There are 14 residues in the CDR3. The germline V gene has CDR1 ENHRY and CDR2 SYGVKD. Unmatched junction bases numbered 1, after V lost 3 bases and J lost 0 bases. The CDR3 is CAISEGTANYGYTF. The CDR3 bases are TGTGCCATCAGTGAAGGGACAGCTAACTATGGCTACACCTTC.

J is TRBJ1-5 and V is TRBV27; 8 bases map to TRBD1. The germline V gene has CDR1 MNHEY and CDR2 SMNVEV (reference sequence). The V segment lost 6 bases and the J segment 0 bases; nucleotides outside the gene matches: 4. The CDR3 sequence is 15 residues long. The CDR3 nucleotides are TGTGCCAGCAGACAGGGGGTTAATAGCAATCAGCCCCAGCATTTT. Its translation is CASRQGVNSNQPQHF.

This clone was detected only once. This chain connects TRBV13 to TRBJ2-4; 11 bases match TRBD1. J lost 7 bases, V lost 8 bases, and 10 bases had no gene match. Germline-derived CDR1 and CDR2 are PRHDT and FYEKMQ (reference sequence). The CDR3 consists of 15 residues. The CDR3 DNA reads TGTGCCAGCCGTCGGGGGGGGACAGGGGGGAACATTCAGTACTTC. Its protein product is CASRRGGTGGNIQYF.

This clone was seen only a few times. The chain uses TRBV7-2 and TRBJ1-1, with TRBD1 identical over 9 bases. The V and J ends lost 5 bases and 4 bases, in that order; junction bases with no gene match: 5. CDR1 is SGHTA, CDR2 FQGNSA, per germline. CDR3 length: 14 amino acids. The CDR3 spells CASSLRDRATEAFF. In DNA form, the CDR3 reads TGTGCCAGCAGCCTCCGGGACAGGGCCACTGAAGCTTTCTTT.

The table lists this clone with a few counts. This sequence joins TRBV6-1 and TRBJ2-5, with TRBD1 matching 7 bases. V lost 4 bases, J lost 5 bases, and 7 bases stayed unmatched. The CDR3 runs to 14 residues. The germline V gene encodes CDR1 MNHNS and CDR2 SASEGT. As DNA, the CDR3 is TGTGCCAGCAGTGGACAGGGATCTTCTGAGACCCAGTACTTC. This gives the protein CASSGQGSSETQYF.

This clone was picked up one time. The sample has other DNA sequences that encode this CDR3 too. The J gene is TRBJ2-2, the V gene TRBV5-1, with D tentatively TRBD1 (6 bases). Trimming left V 4 bases short and J 5 bases short, with 9 bases between. The CDR3 consists of 13 residues. Germline V gives CDR1 SGHRS, CDR2 YFSETQ. Here the CDR3 DNA reads TGCGCCAGCAGCATACAGGGAACCGGGGAGCTGTTTTTT. This sequence encodes CASSIQGTGELFF. Variable domain in full (rest from reference TRBV5-1 and TRBJ2-2): KAGVTQTPRYLIKTRGQQVTLSCSPISGHRSVSWYQQTPGQGLQFLFEYFSETQRNKGNFPGRFSGRQFSNSRSEMNVSTLELGDSALYLCASSIQGTGELFFGEGSRLTVL.

V and J are TRBV5-4 and TRBJ2-3; 12 bases are shared with TRBD2. Germline values: CDR1 SGHNT, CDR2 YYREEE (reference sequence). Unmatched junction bases numbered 4, after V lost 4 bases and J lost 1 base. The CDR3 extends over 16 amino acids. The CDR3 sequence is CASSQRLAGGTDTQYF. CDR3 nucleotides: TGTGCCAGCAGCCAAAGACTAGCGGGGGGCACAGATACGCAGTATTTT.

V and J are TRBV18 and TRBJ2-7; 11 bases match TRBD1. Germline V gene sequence: CDR1 KGHSH, CDR2 LQKENI. Germline trimming cut 0 bases from V and 5 bases from J; bases unmatched to any gene: 6. The CDR3 covers 16 residues. CDR3 sequence: CASSPPTGQGEDEQYF. CDR3 DNA sequence: TGTGCCAGCTCACCACCTACGGGACAGGGGGAGGACGAGCAGTACTTC.

As concerns this clone: Other DNA sequences in this sample translate to the same CDR3. The rearrangement links TRBV14 to TRBJ2-5; 9 nucleotides align to TRBD1. Trimming at V came to 6 bases and at J to 2 bases, leaving 10 bases not matched to a gene. This CDR3 comprises 16 residues. Germline CDR1 reads SGHDN; CDR2 reads FVKESK. The CDR3 here is CASRWTGAFTQETQYF. CDR3 DNA: TGTGCCAGCAGGTGGACAGGGGCATTTACGCAAGAGACCCAGTACTTC.

This clone was observed a few times. The V gene is TRBV30, the J gene TRBJ2-6; no clear D gene. Trimming stripped 0 bases from V and 4 bases from J, with 4 bases between. From germline, CDR1 is GTSNPN and CDR2 SVGIG (reference sequence). The CDR3 contains 13 residues. The CDR3 reads CAWSVQGANVLTF. CDR3 DNA sequence: TGTGCCTGGAGTGTACAGGGGGCCAACGTCCTGACTTTC. Complete variable domain (other parts from reference TRBV30 and TRBJ2-6): SQTIHQWPATLVQPVGSPLSLECTVEGTSNPNLYWYRQAAGRGLQLLFYSVGIGQISSEVPQNLSASRPQDRQFILSSKKLLLSDSGFYLCAWSVQGANVLTFGAGSRLTVL.

This chain connects TRBV7-8 to TRBJ2-5, with 12 positions matching TRBD1. The junction had 8 bases not matched to a gene; V was cut back by 3 bases and J by 9 bases. The CDR3 consists of 15 residues. Germline V gene lookup returns CDR1 SGHVS and CDR2 FQNEAQ. Here the CDR3 DNA reads TGTGCCAGCAGCTTCCGGGACAGGGGGCTGGAGGCCCAGTACTTC. This encodes CASSFRDRGLEAQYF.

This clone was seen a few times. The chain is built from TRBV7-3 and TRBJ1-6; D is perhaps TRBD1 (5 bases). This CDR3 is built from 13 residues. Germline loops: CDR1 SGHTA, CDR2 FQGTGA. V lost 5 bases and J 10 bases, leaving 12 bases between the germline ends. The CDR3 spells CASSAQGGSPLHF. The CDR3 DNA sequence: TGTGCCAGCAGCGCCCAGGGAGGGTCACCCCTCCACTTT. Drawing the rest from reference TRBV7-3 and TRBJ1-6, the complete variable domain is GAGVSQTPSNKVTEKGKYVELRCDPISGHTALYWYRQSLGQGPEFLIYFQGTGAADDSGLPNDRFFAVRPEGSVSTLKIQRTERGDSAVYLCASSAQGGSPLHFGNGTRLTVT.

V usage is TRBV5-1 and J usage is TRBJ2-3; maybe TRBD1 (5 bases). V lost 4 bases and J 6 bases, leaving 12 bases between the germline ends. The CDR3 contains 13 residues. From germline, CDR1 is SGHRS and CDR2 YFSETQ. The CDR3 region has the DNA TGCGCCAGCAGCCGGTCTAGGGGTGATACGCAGTATTTT. It encodes CASSRSRGDTQYF. Combining the CDR3 with reference TRBV5-1 and TRBJ2-3 gives the whole variable domain KAGVTQTPRYLIKTRGQQVTLSCSPISGHRSVSWYQQTPGQGLQFLFEYFSETQRNKGNFPGRFSGRQFSNSRSEMNVSTLELGDSALYLCASSRSRGDTQYFGPGTRLTVL.

The V and J genes are TRBV6-1 and TRBJ1-5; the match to TRBD1 covers 8 bases. Trimming cost V 9 bases and J 1 base; bases outside gene matches: 8. The CDR3 loop spans 15 amino acids. Germline loops: CDR1 MNHNS, CDR2 SASEGT. The CDR3 DNA sequence: TGTGCCAGTCTCCAGGGGGCACTAAGCAATCAGCCCCAGCATTTT. This codes for CASLQGALSNQPQHF.

This clone was observed once. V and J are TRBV4-2 and TRBJ2-7, with a weak D call TRBD2 (7 bases). Looked up from germline, CDR1 is LGHNA and CDR2 is YNFKEQ. V lost 4 bases to trimming and J lost 2 bases, with 18 bases between them. This CDR3 comprises 16 residues. The CDR3 nucleotides read TGTGCCAGCAGCCCCCGACTAGCTACAGGGACCTACGAGCAGTACTTC. This translates into CASSPRLATGTYEQYF.

In its sample, this clone was seen a few times. This chain connects TRBV5-4 to TRBJ1-2, with 8 bases that match TRBD1. There are 14 residues in the CDR3. Germline CDR1 reads SGHNT; CDR2 reads YYREEE (reference sequence). Losses at the gene ends were 4 bases for V and 4 bases for J; bases not matched to a gene: 6. The chain's CDR3 is CASSADREGYGYTF. The CDR3 DNA reads as TGTGCCAGCAGCGCGGACAGGGAGGGCTATGGCTACACCTTC.

V and J are TRBV5-1 and TRBJ2-3; 7 positions agree with TRBD2. In germline, CDR1 is SGHRS, CDR2 YFSETQ. The ends lost 4 bases at V and 0 bases at J; junction bases unmatched: 14. The CDR3 runs 18 residues. CDR3 nucleotides: TGCGCCAGCAGCGGACCGGGACTACAACACCCGAGCACAGATACGCAGTATTTT. Protein: CASSGPGLQHPSTDTQYF.

This clone appeared a single time. The chain has TRBV28 and TRBJ1-3; 8 bases agree with TRBD2. The DNA end favors TRBJ2-2, so the J call may be wrong. CDR1 MDHEN and CDR2 SYDVKM come from the germline V gene. This CDR3 region has 15 residues. Here the CDR3 DNA reads TGTGCCAGCCTAAATTCCGGGGGGGGCACCGGGGAGCTGTTTTTT. Residues: CASLNSGGGTGELFF.

This chain links TRBV23-1 with TRBJ2-7; 7 nucleotides match TRBD2. TRBV23-1 is an ORF for which the function is uncertain. The length of the CDR3 is 15 residues. After removal of 4 bases from V and 4 bases from J, the junction contained 10 bases not matched to a gene. CDR3 sequence (DNA): TGCGCCAGCAGTCCTTGGACTAGTCTTCTGTACGAGCAGTACTTC. It translates to CASSPWTSLLYEQYF.

The rearrangement links TRBV19 to TRBJ2-1; 8 bases line up with TRBD2. The CDR3 sequence is 15 residues long. V dropped 4 bases and J dropped 1; count of bases not matched to a gene: 3. CDR1 LNHDA and CDR2 SQIVND come from the germline V gene (reference sequence). The CDR3 loop is CASSSASGSYNEQFF. The CDR3 DNA sequence: TGTGCCAGTAGTAGCGCTAGCGGGTCCTACAATGAGCAGTTCTTC.

Only a few counts were recorded for this clone. The chain carries TRBV7-2 and TRBJ2-5; 13 bases agree with TRBD2. This CDR3 spans 16 amino acids. Unmatched junction bases numbered 5, after V lost 2 bases and J lost 5 bases. Per the germline V gene, CDR1 is SGHTA and CDR2 is FQGNSA. CDR3 in amino acids: CASSLRLAGGGETQYF. DNA for the CDR3: TGTGCCAGCAGCTTACGACTAGCGGGGGGAGGTGAGACCCAGTACTTC. The complete variable domain, with remaining parts taken from reference TRBV7-2 and TRBJ2-5, reads GAGVSQSPSNKVTEKGKDVELRCDPISGHTALYWYRQSLGQGLEFLIYFQGNSAPDKSGLPSDRFSAERTGGSVSTLTIQRTQQEDSAVYLCASSLRLAGGGETQYFGPGTRLLVL.